This paragraph covers one T cell receptor beta chain sequence. This entry comes from a study of blood T cell repertoires in COVID-19. The trim removed 3 bases at V and 9 bases at J, leaving 8 bases unmatched. Germline values: CDR1 SNHLY, CDR2 FYNNEI. This CDR3 comprises 15 residues. Sequenced by immunoSEQ multiplex PCR; TCRdb stores in-frame clones only, minus some. The sample records approximately 52,000 clones, roughly 85% being singletons. V usage is TRBV2 and J usage is TRBJ2-7; 13 nucleotides match TRBD2. Sample: peripheral blood. This clonotype originated in a human donor in a cohort sampled during active COVID-19. The chain's CDR3 is CASSDTSGRAWVQYF. CDR3 coding DNA: TGTGCCAGCAGTGACACTAGCGGGAGGGCCTGGGTGCAGTACTTC.